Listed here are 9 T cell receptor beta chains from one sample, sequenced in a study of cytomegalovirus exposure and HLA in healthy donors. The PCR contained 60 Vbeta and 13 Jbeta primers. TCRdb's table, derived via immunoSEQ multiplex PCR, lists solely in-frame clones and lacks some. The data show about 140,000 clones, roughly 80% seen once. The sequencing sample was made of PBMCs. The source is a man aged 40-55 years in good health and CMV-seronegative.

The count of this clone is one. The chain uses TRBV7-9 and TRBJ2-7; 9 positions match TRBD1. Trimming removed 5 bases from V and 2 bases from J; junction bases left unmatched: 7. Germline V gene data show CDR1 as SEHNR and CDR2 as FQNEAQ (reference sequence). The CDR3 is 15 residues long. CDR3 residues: CASSSRDRATYEQYF. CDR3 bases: TGTGCCAGCAGCAGCCGGGACAGGGCTACCTACGAGCAGTACTTC.

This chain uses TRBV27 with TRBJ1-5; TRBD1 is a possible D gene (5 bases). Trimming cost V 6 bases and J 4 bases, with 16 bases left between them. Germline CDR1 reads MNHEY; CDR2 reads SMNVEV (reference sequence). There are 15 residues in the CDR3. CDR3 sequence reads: CASRNLDAGNQPQHF. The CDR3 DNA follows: TGTGCCAGCAGAAACCTAGATGCAGGGAATCAGCCCCAGCATTTT.

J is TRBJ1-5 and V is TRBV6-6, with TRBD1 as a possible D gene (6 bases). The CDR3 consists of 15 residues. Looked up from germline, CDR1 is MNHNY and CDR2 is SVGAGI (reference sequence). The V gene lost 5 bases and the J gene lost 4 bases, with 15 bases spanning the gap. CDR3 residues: CASSRKQGENQPQHF. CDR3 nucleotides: TGTGCCAGCAGTCGAAAACAGGGAGAAAATCAGCCCCAGCATTTT.

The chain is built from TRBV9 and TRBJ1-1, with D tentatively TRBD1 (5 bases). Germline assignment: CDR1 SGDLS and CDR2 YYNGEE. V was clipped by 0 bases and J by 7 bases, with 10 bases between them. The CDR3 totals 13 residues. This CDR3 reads CASSVGGGYEAFF. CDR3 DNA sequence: TGTGCCAGCAGCGTAGGCGGGGGGTATGAAGCTTTCTTT.

CDR3 in DNA: TGTGCCAGCAACGGACAGGGGGCTAGTAACTATGGCTACACCTTC. It yields the protein CASNGQGASNYGYTF. The J gene is TRBJ1-2, the V gene TRBV6-5; the match to TRBD1 covers 11 bases. Trimming at V came to 7 bases and at J to 1 base, leaving 5 bases not matched to a gene. Germline CDR1 and CDR2: MNHEY and SVGAGI. The CDR3 covers 15 residues.

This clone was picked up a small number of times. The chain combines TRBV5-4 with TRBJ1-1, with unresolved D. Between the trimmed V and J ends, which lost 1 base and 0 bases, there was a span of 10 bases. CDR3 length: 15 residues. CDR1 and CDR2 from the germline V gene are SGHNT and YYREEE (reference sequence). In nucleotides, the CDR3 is TGTGCCAGCAGCTTGTTTACAGCTCTGAACACTGAAGCTTTCTTT. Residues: CASSLFTALNTEAFF.

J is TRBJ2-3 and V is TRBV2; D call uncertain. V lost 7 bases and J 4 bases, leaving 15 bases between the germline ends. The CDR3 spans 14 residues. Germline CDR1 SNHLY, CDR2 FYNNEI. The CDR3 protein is CASTFLVAADTQYF. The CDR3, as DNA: TGTGCCAGCACATTCCTAGTCGCGGCAGATACGCAGTATTTT. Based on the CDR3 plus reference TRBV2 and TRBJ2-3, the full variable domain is EPEVTQTPSHQVTQMGQEVILRCVPISNHLYFYWYRQILGQKVEFLVSFYNNEISEKSEIFDDQFSVERPDGSNFTLKIRSTKLEDSAMYFCASTFLVAADTQYFGPGTRLTVL.

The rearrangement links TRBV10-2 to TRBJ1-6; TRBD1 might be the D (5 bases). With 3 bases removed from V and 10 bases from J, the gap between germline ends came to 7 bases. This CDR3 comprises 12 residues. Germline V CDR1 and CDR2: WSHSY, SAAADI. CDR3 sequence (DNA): TGCGCCAGCAGTGAAGGGGAATCACCCCTCCACTTT. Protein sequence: CASSEGESPLHF.

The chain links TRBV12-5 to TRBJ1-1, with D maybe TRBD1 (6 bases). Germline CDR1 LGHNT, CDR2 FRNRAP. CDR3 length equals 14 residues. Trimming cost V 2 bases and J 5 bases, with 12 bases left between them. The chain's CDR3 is CASGLTTGRTEAFF. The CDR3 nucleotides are TGTGCTAGTGGTTTGACGACAGGTAGGACTGAAGCTTTCTTT.